Listed here are 15 T cell receptor beta chains from one sample, sequenced in a study of cytomegalovirus exposure and HLA in healthy donors. Primers: 60 Vbeta forward and 13 Jbeta reverse. Method: immunoSEQ multiplex PCR; TCRdb's copy keeps in-frame clones and lacks some. The sample shows fewer than 300,000 clones, more than 80% of them seen only once. Sample: PBMCs. All receptors derive from a man aged 40-55 years in good health and CMV-seropositive.

This chain uses TRBV7-9 with TRBJ2-1; 8 bases fit TRBD2. Germline V CDR1 and CDR2: SEHNR, FQNEAQ (reference sequence). V trimming: 5 bases; J trimming: 6 bases; junction bases outside the gene matches: 15. The CDR3 contains 17 residues. The CDR3 nucleotides are TGTGCCAGCAGCCCCAGCCCCGGGACTAGGAGTGGCAATGAGCAGTTCTTC. Protein product: CASSPSPGTRSGNEQFF.

This clone turned up a few times. CDR3 nucleotides: TGCGCCAGCAGCACTCCTCAATCTAGCAATGAGCAGTTCTTC. Translating it yields CASSTPQSSNEQFF. V and J are TRBV5-1 and TRBJ2-1; D is ambiguous. Germline assignment: CDR1 SGHRS and CDR2 YFSETQ. CDR3 length equals 14 residues. Trimming cost V 4 bases and J 6 bases, with 14 bases left between them.

The chain uses TRBV1 and TRBJ2-3; TRBD2 reflects the table's D call only, with no check against the DNA. TRBV1 is a listed pseudogene. The CDR3 has 16 amino acids. CDR3 DNA sequence: TGCACCAGCAGCCTCGGACTAGCGGGCATCACAGATACGCAGTATTTT. Encoded protein: CTSSLGLAGITDTQYF.

J is TRBJ1-5 and V is TRBV4-3, with 7 bases identical to TRBD1. J lost 5 bases, V lost 4 bases, and 8 bases had no gene match. This CDR3 region has 15 residues. Per the germline V gene, CDR1 is LGHNA and CDR2 is YSLEER. The CDR3 bases are TGCGCCAGCAGCCGGTGGAGGGGGCCTGATCAGCCCCAGCATTTT. This codes for CASSRWRGPDQPQHF.

The V gene is TRBV28, the J gene TRBJ1-5; D gene ambiguous. The CDR3 is 15 amino acids. Germline values: CDR1 MDHEN, CDR2 SYDVKM. The V gene lost 6 bases and the J gene lost 0 bases, with 12 bases spanning the gap. The CDR3 DNA follows: TGTGCCAGCAGCCCCCGCGGTGATAGCAATCAGCCCCAGCATTTT. It specifies CASSPRGDSNQPQHF.

The chain links TRBV28 to TRBJ2-1; 10 bases match TRBD2. CDR1 and CDR2 (germline): MDHEN, SYDVKM. Trimming cost V 6 bases and J 6 bases; bases outside gene matches: 5. The CDR3 loop spans 14 amino acids. CDR3: CASSPRLAGNEQFF. The CDR3 DNA follows: TGTGCCAGCAGCCCGAGACTAGCGGGCAATGAGCAGTTCTTC. The whole variable domain, filled in from reference TRBV28 and TRBJ2-1, reads DVKVTQSSRYLVKRTGEKVFLECVQDMDHENMFWYRQDPGLGLRLIYFSYDVKMKEKGDIPEGYSVSREKKERFSLILESASTNQTSMYLCASSPRLAGNEQFFGPGTRLTVL.

The V gene is TRBV5-1, the J gene TRBJ2-2; 14 bases agree with TRBD2. The CDR3 consists of 14 residues. Germline CDR1 reads SGHRS; CDR2 reads YFSETQ. J lost 9 bases, V lost 3 bases, and 1 base had no gene match. The CDR3 DNA sequence: TGCGCCAGCAGCTGGACTAGCGGGAGGAGGGAGCTGTTTTTT. This codes for CASSWTSGRRELFF.

The chain joins TRBV19 to TRBJ1-5, with TRBD1 matching 8 bases. The CDR3 totals 14 residues. After removal of 5 bases from V and 6 bases from J, the junction contained 6 bases not matched to a gene. Germline V gene sequence: CDR1 LNHDA, CDR2 SQIVND (reference sequence). The CDR3 DNA follows: TGTGCCAGTAGTCCACAGGGGGGTAGTCAGCCCCAGCATTTT. Protein sequence: CASSPQGGSQPQHF.

The rearrangement uses TRBV5-1 and TRBJ1-4, with a tentative D call TRBD1 (5 bases). CDR1 is SGHRS, CDR2 YFSETQ, per germline. The CDR3 runs 13 residues. Trimming removed 8 bases from V and 8 bases from J, with 16 bases in between. The CDR3 sequence: CASRDFSGEKLFF. CDR3 DNA sequence: TGCGCCAGTCGGGACTTTTCCGGCGAAAAACTGTTTTTT.

The CDR3: CSVRDREFSYEQYF. In DNA form, the CDR3 reads TGCAGCGTCCGGGACAGGGAATTCTCCTACGAGCAGTACTTC. This chain joins TRBV29-1 and TRBJ2-7, with 9 bases lining up with TRBD1. Unmatched junction bases numbered 6, after V lost 6 bases and J lost 0 bases. Germline CDR1 SQVTM, CDR2 ANQGSEA. The CDR3 covers 14 residues.

The rearrangement uses TRBV6-1 and TRBJ2-1, with 8 bases that match TRBD1. The germline gives CDR1 MNHNS, CDR2 SASEGT. This CDR3 comprises 15 residues. Losses at the gene ends were 6 bases for V and 0 bases for J; bases not matched to a gene: 4. CDR3: CASSFGQGSYNEQFF. The DNA for the CDR3 is TGTGCCAGCAGCTTCGGACAGGGCTCCTACAATGAGCAGTTCTTC.

This chain connects TRBV2 to TRBJ1-5, with 12 bases aligning to TRBD1. The CDR3 covers 15 residues. Germline CDR1 and CDR2: SNHLY and FYNNEI. After removal of 8 bases from V and 6 bases from J, the junction contained 8 bases not matched to a gene. The CDR3 region is CASGAGTGGSQPQHF. In DNA, the CDR3 is TGTGCCAGCGGCGCGGGGACAGGGGGCTCTCAGCCCCAGCATTTT.

V usage is TRBV12-5 and J usage is TRBJ2-1, with 9 bases aligning to TRBD1. Germline CDR1 and CDR2: LGHNT and FRNRAP. The CDR3 sequence is 15 residues long. The trim removed 4 bases at V and 7 bases at J, leaving 8 bases unmatched. The CDR3 bases are TGTGCTAGTGGTTACGGGACAGGGTCGTGGAATGAGCAGTTCTTC. Its translation: CASGYGTGSWNEQFF. The complete variable domain, with remaining parts taken from reference TRBV12-5 and TRBJ2-1, reads DARVTQTPRHKVTEMGQEVTMRCQPILGHNTVFWYRQTMMQGLELLAYFRNRAPLDDSGMPKDRFSAEMPDATLATLKIQPSEPRDSAVYFCASGYGTGSWNEQFFGPGTRLTVL.

The CDR3 here is CASSGWGGGLTDTQYF. DNA of the CDR3: TGTGCCAGCAGCGGGTGGGGCGGGGGCCTCACAGATACGCAGTATTTT. This chain connects TRBV9 to TRBJ2-3; D might be TRBD2 (7 bases). The CDR3 covers 16 residues. CDR1 SGDLS and CDR2 YYNGEE come from the germline V gene. V gave up 3 bases and J gave up 2 bases, with 16 bases separating them.

The chain links TRBV28 to TRBJ2-7, with D tentatively TRBD1 (6 bases). The CDR3 spans 15 residues. Trimming pared 8 bases from V and 3 bases from J, leaving 20 bases between. From germline, CDR1 is MDHEN and CDR2 SYDVKM. Written as DNA, the CDR3 is TGTGCCAGCCCTCCTCAGGGGCAGGATCGCTACGAGCAGTACTTC. This codes for CASPPQGQDRYEQYF.